What follows are 21 T cell receptor beta chains derived from one specimen sequenced in a study of tumor-infiltrating lymphocytes in primary liver carcinoma. Each 20-30 mg portion of unsorted bulk tissue served as the source for co-extraction of RNA and DNA. Total RNA amounting to roughly 450 ng was the source from which TCR beta cDNA was made with a constant-region primer. Generation of the TCR beta libraries relied on three nested multiplex PCR rounds using slightly modified ARM-PCR. Both of the initial two PCR rounds ran for roughly 10 cycles and employed TRBV1-TRBV30 forward primers alongside a C-beta reverse primer. MiXCR, applied by TCRdb to the multiplex PCR reads, yields one record per CDR3 protein. The data contain roughly 70,000 distinct CDR3 sequences, about 71% of them singletons. The specimen sequenced was liver tumor tissue from sampling region 4. Subset given: tumor region T4, right-lateral pole. The receptors shown here come from a man aged 35 to 55 with primary liver carcinoma and hepatitis B virus infection.

Concerning this clonotype itself: Lacking the conserved final phenylalanine or tryptophan, this CDR3 likely reflects a read error. V and J are TRBV6-5 and TRBJ1-6, with a tentative D call TRBD1 (5 bases). This CDR3 region has 13 residues. CDR1 and CDR2 from the germline V gene are MNHEY and SVGAGI. The CDR3 region has the DNA TGTGCCAACAGTTTAGGGGCGGTTTCACCCCTCCACTTA. It yields the protein CANSLGAVSPLHL.

As concerns this clonotype: A read error is possible here, since a much larger clone lies one base away. The chain couples TRBV28 to TRBJ2-3; 9 nucleotides line up with TRBD1. Germline V gene lookup returns CDR1 MDHEN and CDR2 SYDVKM. The CDR3 has 17 amino acids. The chain's CDR3 is CASSLLEGQGLIDRQYF. The DNA for the CDR3 is TGTGCCAGCAGTTTACTTGAGGGACAGGGTCTTATCGATAGGCAGTATTTT.

On this clonotype itself: With a much larger clone just one base away, this may be a read error. The V and J genes are TRBV29-1 and TRBJ1-1; maybe TRBD1 (5 bases). V lost 5 bases and J 0 bases, leaving 16 bases between the germline ends. Per germline, CDR1 SQVTM and CDR2 ANQGSEA. CDR3 size: 15 residues. The CDR3 region is CSVFPGWGMNTEAFF. The CDR3 DNA reads as TGCAGCGTTTTTCCGGGGTGGGGGATGAACACTGAAGCTTTCTTT.

As regards this clonotype: The conserved phenylalanine or tryptophan is not found at the CDR3 terminus, so this likely reflects a read error. V gene TRBV6-6 combines with J gene TRBJ2-4, with 9 bases that match TRBD1. V shed 4 bases, J shed 1 base, and the junction held 2 bases outside the gene matches. CDR1 MNHNY and CDR2 SVGAGI come from the germline V gene (reference sequence). The CDR3 spans 15 residues. This CDR3 reads CASSWTGVAKNIQYL. The CDR3 bases are TGTGCCAGCAGTTGGACAGGGGTGGCCAAAAACATTCAGTACTTA.

With regard to this clonotype: Possible read error: a much larger clone is one base away. Since no conserved phenylalanine or tryptophan closes the CDR3, a read error is the likely cause. The V gene is TRBV29-1, the J gene TRBJ1-2, with D possibly being TRBD1 (5 bases). CDR3 size: 15 residues. Germline CDR1 reads SQVTM; CDR2 reads ANQGSEA. The germline V and J ends were trimmed by 4 bases and 4 bases, with 19 bases remaining between them. The CDR3: CSVGQGWGMGYGYTL. DNA of the CDR3: TGCAGCGTTGGGCAGGGCTGGGGCATGGGCTATGGCTACACCCTC.

Ten or more counts support this clonotype. The chain recombines TRBV29-1 with TRBJ2-7; the D call may be TRBD1 or TRBD2 (5 bases each). Per germline, CDR1 SQVTM and CDR2 ANQGSEA. Between the trimmed V and J ends, which lost 4 bases and 3 bases, there was a span of 10 bases. The CDR3 contains 12 residues. This CDR3 reads CSVGRDGYEQYF. The CDR3 DNA follows: TGCAGCGTTGGCAGGGACGGCTACGAGCAGTACTTC.

The V and J genes are TRBV6-6 and TRBJ1-3; D is unclear. V was shortened by 7 bases and J by 9 bases, with 10 bases between the two germline ends. Germline loops: CDR1 MNHNY, CDR2 SVGAGI (reference sequence). The CDR3 totals 11 residues. The CDR3 sequence is CASNYESTIYF. In DNA, the CDR3 is TGTGCCAGCAATTATGAGAGCACCATATATTTT.

The chain couples TRBV14 to TRBJ2-1; a possible D gene is TRBD1 (5 bases). The CDR3 runs to 13 residues. Trimming shortened V by 5 bases and J by 12 bases, and 17 bases separated the two germline ends. From germline, CDR1 is SGHDN and CDR2 FVKESK. CDR3 in DNA: TGTGCCAGCAGCTTCCATACAGGTTGGGGGCAGTTCTTC. This encodes CASSFHTGWGQFF.

This clonotype was picked up a small number of times. The gene calls are TRBV29-1 and TRBJ2-3; TRBD2 matches 8 bases. With 5 bases clipped from V and 5 bases from J, the junction kept 9 bases outside the gene matches. In germline, CDR1 is SQVTM, CDR2 ANQGSEA. The CDR3 runs 14 residues. The CDR3 region is CSVSGGPVGDTQYF. The DNA of the CDR3 is TGCAGCGTTTCGGGAGGGCCGGTGGGAGATACGCAGTATTTT.

Of note for this clonotype: A read error is likely, as this CDR3 ends without the conserved phenylalanine or tryptophan. The chain links TRBV11-2 to TRBJ2-3, with 8 nucleotides matching TRBD2. The CDR3 has 15 residues. Germline CDR1 SGHAT, CDR2 FQNNGV. CDR3 nucleotides: TGTGGCAGCAGCACCGGGACTAGTGGCACAGATACGCAGTATCTT. Translated, it gives CGSSTGTSGTDTQYL.

About this clonotype: Because the CDR3 is missing its conserved closing phenylalanine or tryptophan, this is likely a read error. The limits of the CDR3 on the DNA are not certain, so only TCRdb's listed CDR3 is given. The rearrangement uses TRBV11-2 and TRBJ2-1; the listed D gene, TRBD2, was not tested against the DNA. Germline values: CDR1 SGHAT, CDR2 FQNNGV. Termini included, the CDR3 measures 14 amino acids. CDR3 amino acids: CASNLYRLASEQSL.

About this clonotype itself: The junction and the germline gene differ at one end; a read error may be behind it. This chain links TRBV29-1 with TRBJ2-5, with a possible D match to TRBD1 (6 bases). The CDR3 spans 15 residues. The germline gives CDR1 SQVTM, CDR2 ANQGSEA. CDR3 sequence: CTVEGRGVLGETQYF. The DNA for the CDR3 is TGCACCGTTGAAGGCAGGGGCGTACTAGGGGAGACCCAGTACTTC.

There are a few counts of this clonotype. No conserved phenylalanine or tryptophan ends this CDR3, so it is likely a read error. The V gene is TRBV6-1, the J gene TRBJ1-1; 8 nucleotides line up with TRBD1. Germline trimming cut 1 base from V and 2 bases from J; bases unmatched to any gene: 9. Germline CDR1 is MNHNS and CDR2 is SASEGT. The CDR3 is made up of 17 amino acids. The CDR3 protein is CASSEGEGQGANTEAFL. DNA for the CDR3: TGTGCCAGCAGTGAAGGTGAAGGGCAGGGGGCTAACACTGAAGCTTTCCTT.

The rearrangement links TRBV5-5 to TRBJ2-1; 8 bases line up with TRBD1. CDR3 length equals 15 residues. Germline V gene lookup returns CDR1 SGHKS and CDR2 YYEKEE (reference sequence). For the CDR3, the DNA is TGTATCAGCGGCCCTGGACAGGGTTCCTACAATGAGCAGTTCTTC. It translates to CISGPGQGSYNEQFF.

This clonotype turned up a few times. At one of its ends the junction is not consistent with the germline gene, which may arise from a read error. The V call is TRBV7-9, the J call TRBJ2-1; either TRBD1 or TRBD2 may fit D (6 bases each). Germline V gene sequence: CDR1 SEHNR, CDR2 FQNEAQ (reference sequence). This CDR3 contains 17 residues. CDR3 bases: TGTACTAGCAGCTTACCATATCAGGGGCCTAAAACAAATGAGCAATTCTTC. Its protein product is CTSSLPYQGPKTNEQFF.

In its sample, this clonotype was seen a few times. DNA of the CDR3: TGTGCCAGCAGTTGGACTAGCGGGAGTGGAGAGACCCAGTACTTC. Translating gives CASSWTSGSGETQYF. The rearrangement joins TRBV6-2 or TRBV6-3 to TRBJ2-5, with 13 bases identical to TRBD2. With 4 bases clipped from V and 4 bases from J, the junction kept 3 bases outside the gene matches. Germline loops: CDR1 MNHEY, CDR2 SVGEGT. This CDR3 spans 15 amino acids.

This chain links TRBV28 with TRBJ2-7; 10 bases line up with TRBD2. Trimming cost V 4 bases and J 7 bases; bases outside gene matches: 10. The CDR3 totals 15 residues. The germline CDR1 and CDR2 sequences are MDHEN and SYDVKM. The CDR3 DNA reads TGTGCCAGCAGTTCCCGGACTAGCGGTATCGGAGAGCAGTACTTC. It is translated as CASSSRTSGIGEQYF.

The rearrangement links TRBV28 to TRBJ1-2, with 7 bases matching TRBD1. This CDR3 is 15 amino acids long. Germline V gene data show CDR1 as MDHEN and CDR2 as SYDVKM. Trimming removed 6 bases from V and 6 bases from J; junction bases left unmatched: 13. CDR3 amino acids: CASRSPGQWRNGYTF. For the CDR3, the DNA is TGTGCCAGCAGGTCTCCGGGACAGTGGAGAAATGGCTACACCTTC.

Of note for this clonotype: A much larger clone differs by one base, so this may be a read error. The CDR3, as DNA: TGTGCCATCAGCTCGCGCCCCAGCAGGAGGATCTATGAGCAGTTCTTC. Protein product: CAISSRPSRRIYEQFF. J is TRBJ2-1 and V is TRBV11-2; possibly TRBD2 for D (5 bases). Germline V lookup: CDR1 SGHAT, CDR2 FQNNGV. The CDR3 consists of 16 residues.

Comment on this clonotype: Mismatch with germline at one junction end may stem from a read error. The chain recombines TRBV5-6 with TRBJ2-7; 10 nucleotides align to TRBD2. The CDR3 loop spans 16 amino acids. From germline, CDR1 is SGHDT and CDR2 YYEEEE. The CDR3 DNA follows: TGTGCCGGCAGCTTCAGGACTAGCGGAGGGAACTGCGAGCAGTACTTC. This encodes CAGSFRTSGGNCEQYF.

On this clonotype itself: One end of the junction is discordant with germline, which a read error may explain. This chain connects TRBV29-1 to TRBJ2-5; 7 nucleotides line up with TRBD2. The CDR3 is 17 residues long. Germline assignment: CDR1 SQVTM and CDR2 ANQGSEA. CDR3 nucleotides: TGCAGCTTTGAAAAATTGGCTAGCGGCAGGGCCGGTGAGACCCAGTACTTC. It is translated as CSFEKLASGRAGETQYF. The full variable domain, rest sourced from reference TRBV29-1 and TRBJ2-5, is SAVISQKPSRDICQRGTSLTIQCQVDSQVTMMFWYRQQPGQSLTLIATANQGSEATYESGFVIDKFPISRPNLTFSTLTVSNMSPEDSSIYLCSFEKLASGRAGETQYFGPGTRLLVL.